Here is one T cell receptor beta chain with its context. No antigen is known for it. This record comes from a study of shared clonotypes between healthy human individuals. Points from the study as a whole: It was anticipated that sequencing depth would influence how many clonotypes donors shared.

Clones were read by immunoSEQ multiplex PCR, and TCRdb kept only the in-frame ones, dropping some. The sample lists some 580,000 clones, roughly 98% occurring once. CDR1 and CDR2 (germline): SNHLY, FYNNEI. V shed 7 bases and J shed 0 bases, with 7 bases lying between them. There are 13 residues in the CDR3. As defined, naive CD8 cells were CD45RO-negative and positively selected for CCR7, with terminally differentiated effector memory CD45RA+ cells excluded. Donors comprised healthy HIV-negative adults lacking recent acute infections or vaccinations. Source material: naive CD8+ T cells sorted from blood. V and J are TRBV2 and TRBJ2-1; no definite D call. This receptor was obtained from a man under 40 in good health. CDR3 in DNA: TGTGCCAGCACGGGTGGCTCCTACAATGAGCAGTTCTTC. Its protein product is CASTGGSYNEQFF.